Listed here are 2 T cell receptor beta chains from one sample, sequenced in a study of blood T cell repertoires in COVID-19. Some clones are missing from TCRdb's copy, which holds only in-frame ones; the method was immunoSEQ multiplex PCR. The table shows more than 250,000 clones, with more than 85% occurring only once. The sequenced material came from peripheral blood. These receptors were collected from a man aged 18 to 30 with active or convalescent COVID-19.

This chain joins TRBV4-3 and TRBJ2-7; possibly TRBD2 for D (5 bases). The germline V and J ends were trimmed by 1 base and 0 bases, with 7 bases remaining between them. CDR1 and CDR2 (germline): LGHNA, YSLEER. This CDR3 region has 14 residues. CDR3 sequence (DNA): TGCGCCAGCAGCCAAGGGCGGGCCTCCTACGAGCAGTACTTC. Translated, it gives CASSQGRASYEQYF.

This rearrangement joins TRBV6-1 to TRBJ2-7, with D possibly being TRBD2 (5 bases). V lost 2 bases, J lost 0 bases, and 8 bases lay in between. This CDR3 is 14 amino acids long. CDR1 is MNHNS and CDR2 is SASEGT in the germline V gene. CDR3 loop: CASSEFGSSYEQYF. The CDR3 DNA reads TGTGCCAGCAGTGAATTTGGGAGCTCCTACGAGCAGTACTTC.